The clone carrying this T cell receptor beta chain appeared once. Per the germline V gene, CDR1 is SGHTA and CDR2 is FQGNSA. The CDR3 sequence is 16 residues long. Trimming took 5 bases from V and 0 from J; bases not matched to a gene: 7. The data derive from a study of blood T cell repertoires in COVID-19. On the study more broadly: Spain, Italy and the United States supplied samples that represented acute and convalescent COVID-19.

Libraries were prepared by immunoSEQ multiplex PCR; TCRdb keeps only in-frame clonotypes and omits some of them. The data show 130,000 or so clones, with 80% to 85% seen just once and approximately 3.6% held by the top ten. Participants spanned ages about 18 to 100 years and resided in over 20 US areas. Clinical history as reported by participants underpinned cohort assignment. The sequencing input was PBMCs or T cells enriched from blood (not recorded which). The chain employs TRBV7-2 and TRBJ2-1, with 7 bases identical to TRBD2. The TCR originated in a woman under 40 who had recovered from COVID-19. The CDR3 DNA reads as TGTGCCAGCAGCGGGGCGGGGGTGAGCTCCTACAATGAGCAGTTCTTC. Amino acids: CASSGAGVSSYNEQFF. Full variable domain (outside the CDR3, taken from reference TRBV7-2 and TRBJ2-1): GAGVSQSPSNKVTEKGKDVELRCDPISGHTALYWYRQSLGQGLEFLIYFQGNSAPDKSGLPSDRFSAERTGGSVSTLTIQRTQQEDSAVYLCASSGAGVSSYNEQFFGPGTRLTVL.